This entry features one T cell receptor (beta chain) sequence. CDR1 and CDR2 (germline): SGHNT, YENEEA. Trimming took 1 base from V and 4 from J; bases not matched to a gene: 6. CDR3 size: 16 residues. These data originate in a study of control samples from healthy donors and cancer patients. Clones were read by immunoSEQ multiplex PCR, and TCRdb kept only the in-frame ones, dropping some. Among about 170,000 clones listed, 91% were seen once. The chain recombines TRBV11-3 with TRBJ2-5; 10 bases are shared with TRBD2. Sequenced: blood. This clonotype was obtained from a woman aged 30 to 39 in good health. CDR3 amino acids: CASSLGGLAGGETQYF. DNA of the CDR3: TGTGCCAGCAGCTTAGGAGGCTTAGCGGGAGGAGAGACCCAGTACTTC.